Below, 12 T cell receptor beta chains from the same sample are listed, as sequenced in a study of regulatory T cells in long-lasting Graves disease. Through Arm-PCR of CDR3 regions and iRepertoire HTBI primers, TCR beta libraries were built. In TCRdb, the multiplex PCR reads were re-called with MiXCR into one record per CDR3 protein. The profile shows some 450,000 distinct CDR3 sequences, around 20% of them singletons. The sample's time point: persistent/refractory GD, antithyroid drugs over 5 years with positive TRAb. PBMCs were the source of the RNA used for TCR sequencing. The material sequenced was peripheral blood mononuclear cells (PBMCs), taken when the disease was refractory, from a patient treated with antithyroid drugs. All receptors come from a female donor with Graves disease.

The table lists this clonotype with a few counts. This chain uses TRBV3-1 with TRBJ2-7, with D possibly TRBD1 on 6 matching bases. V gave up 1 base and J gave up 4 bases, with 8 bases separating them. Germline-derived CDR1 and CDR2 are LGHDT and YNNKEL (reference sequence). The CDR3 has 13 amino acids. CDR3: CASSQVQGYEQYF. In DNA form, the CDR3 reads TGTGCCAGCAGCCAAGTACAGGGTTACGAGCAGTACTTC.

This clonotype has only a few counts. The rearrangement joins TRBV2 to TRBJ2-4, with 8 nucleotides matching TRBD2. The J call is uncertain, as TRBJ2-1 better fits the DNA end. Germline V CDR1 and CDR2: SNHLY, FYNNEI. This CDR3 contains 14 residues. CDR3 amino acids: CASSTGGPRNEQFF. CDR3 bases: TGTGCCAGCAGTACGGGAGGGCCTCGGAATGAGCAGTTCTTC.

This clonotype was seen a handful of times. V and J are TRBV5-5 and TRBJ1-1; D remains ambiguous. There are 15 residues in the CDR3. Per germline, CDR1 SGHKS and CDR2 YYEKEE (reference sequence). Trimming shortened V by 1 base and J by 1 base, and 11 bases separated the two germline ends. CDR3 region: CASSLHPGSNTEAFF. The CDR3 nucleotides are TGTGCCAGCAGCTTGCATCCGGGCTCGAACACTGAAGCTTTCTTT.

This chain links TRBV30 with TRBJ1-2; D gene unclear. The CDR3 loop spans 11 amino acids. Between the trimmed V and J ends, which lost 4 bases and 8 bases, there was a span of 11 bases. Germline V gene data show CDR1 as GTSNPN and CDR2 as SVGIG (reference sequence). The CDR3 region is CAWNRIGGYTF. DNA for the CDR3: TGTGCCTGGAATCGGATAGGAGGCTACACCTTC.

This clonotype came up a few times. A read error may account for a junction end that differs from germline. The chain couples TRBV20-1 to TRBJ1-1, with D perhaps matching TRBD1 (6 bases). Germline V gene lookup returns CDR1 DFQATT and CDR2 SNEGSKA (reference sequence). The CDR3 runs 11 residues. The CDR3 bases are TGTAGGGGGGATTTGAACACTGAAGCTTTCTTT. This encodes CRGDLNTEAFF.

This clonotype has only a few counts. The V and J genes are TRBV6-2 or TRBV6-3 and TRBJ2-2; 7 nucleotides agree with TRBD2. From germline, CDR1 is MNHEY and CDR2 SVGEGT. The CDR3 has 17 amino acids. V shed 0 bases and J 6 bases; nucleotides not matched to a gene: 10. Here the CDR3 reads CASSYSRVGGSPGELFF. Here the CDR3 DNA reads TGTGCCAGCAGTTACTCGAGGGTCGGCGGGAGCCCCGGGGAGCTGTTTTTT.

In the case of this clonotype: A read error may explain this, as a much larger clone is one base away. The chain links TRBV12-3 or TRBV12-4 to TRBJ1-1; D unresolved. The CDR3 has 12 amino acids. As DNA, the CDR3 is TGTGCCAGCACCCTTTCCAACACTAAAGCTTTCTTT. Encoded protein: CASTLSNTKAFF.

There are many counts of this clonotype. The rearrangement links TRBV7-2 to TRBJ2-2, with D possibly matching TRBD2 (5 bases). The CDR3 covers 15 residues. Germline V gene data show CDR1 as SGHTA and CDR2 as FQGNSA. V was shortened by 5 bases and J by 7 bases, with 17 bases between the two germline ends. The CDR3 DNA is TGTGCCAGCAGCCCCTCTGGGCGGAGCGGCGGGGAGCTGTTTTTT. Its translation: CASSPSGRSGGELFF.

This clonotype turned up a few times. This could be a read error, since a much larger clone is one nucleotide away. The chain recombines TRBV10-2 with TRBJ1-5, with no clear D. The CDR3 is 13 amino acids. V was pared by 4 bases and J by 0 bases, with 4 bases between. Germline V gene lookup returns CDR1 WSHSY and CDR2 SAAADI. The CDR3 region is CASSGGSNQPQHF. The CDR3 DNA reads TGCGCCAGCAGTGGGGGTAGCAATCAGCCCCAGCATTTT.

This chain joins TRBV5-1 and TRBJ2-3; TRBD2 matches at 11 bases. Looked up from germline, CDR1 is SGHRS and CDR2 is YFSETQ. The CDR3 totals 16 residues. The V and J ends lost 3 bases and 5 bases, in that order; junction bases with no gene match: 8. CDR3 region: CASSSGLAEGVDTQYF. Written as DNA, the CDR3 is TGCGCCAGCAGCTCGGGACTAGCGGAAGGGGTAGATACGCAGTATTTT.

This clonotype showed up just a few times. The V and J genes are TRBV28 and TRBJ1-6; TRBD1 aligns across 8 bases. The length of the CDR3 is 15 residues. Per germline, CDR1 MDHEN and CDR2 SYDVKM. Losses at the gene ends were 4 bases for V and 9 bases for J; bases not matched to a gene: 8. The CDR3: CASSSGTGGFSPLHF. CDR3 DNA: TGTGCCAGCAGTTCGGGGACAGGTGGATTTTCACCCCTCCACTTT. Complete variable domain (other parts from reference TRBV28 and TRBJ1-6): DVKVTQSSRYLVKRTGEKVFLECVQDMDHENMFWYRQDPGLGLRLIYFSYDVKMKEKGDIPEGYSVSREKKERFSLILESASTNQTSMYLCASSSGTGGFSPLHFGNGTRLTVT.

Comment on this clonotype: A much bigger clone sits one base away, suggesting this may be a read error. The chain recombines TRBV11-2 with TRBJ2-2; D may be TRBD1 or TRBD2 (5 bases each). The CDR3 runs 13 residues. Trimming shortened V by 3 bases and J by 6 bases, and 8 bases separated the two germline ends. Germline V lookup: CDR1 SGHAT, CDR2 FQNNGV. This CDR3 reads CASSFGDAGELFF. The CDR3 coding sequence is TGTGCCAGCAGCTTCGGGGACGCCGGGGAGCTGTTTTTT.